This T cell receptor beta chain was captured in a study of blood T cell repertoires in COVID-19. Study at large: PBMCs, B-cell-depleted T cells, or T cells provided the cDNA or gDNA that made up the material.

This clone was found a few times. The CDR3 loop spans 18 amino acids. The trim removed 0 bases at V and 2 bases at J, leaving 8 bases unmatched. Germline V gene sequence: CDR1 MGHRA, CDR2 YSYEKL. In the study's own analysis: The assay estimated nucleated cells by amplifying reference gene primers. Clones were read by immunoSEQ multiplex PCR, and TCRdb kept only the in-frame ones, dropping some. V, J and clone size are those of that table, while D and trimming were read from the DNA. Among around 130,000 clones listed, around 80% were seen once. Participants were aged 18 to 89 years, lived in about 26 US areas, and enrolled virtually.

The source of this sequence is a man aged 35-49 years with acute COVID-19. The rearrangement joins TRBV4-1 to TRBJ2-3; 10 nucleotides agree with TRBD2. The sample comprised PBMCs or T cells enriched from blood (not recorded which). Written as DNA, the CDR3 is TGCGCCAGCAGCCAAGATTGGTCTAGCGGGAGAAACACAGATACGCAGTATTTT. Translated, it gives CASSQDWSSGRNTDTQYF.